This T cell receptor beta chain was observed in a study of T-cell memory formation after mild COVID-19 (dated by TCRdb to the early 2020s). In the study overall: Most TCR sequence clusters were specific to one of the two donors. In a couple of donors, T-cell clones that expanded and contracted after mild COVID-19 were followed by sequencing TCRalpha and TCRbeta repertoires longitudinally. Two young, previously healthy adult volunteers made up the cohort, one male and one female. General conclusions and limits of the study: Balanced CD4/CD8 phenotypes were observed for clones contracting from day 15 to 85, whereas a bias towards CD4+ was observed for a second wave of clones expanding from day 15 to 37. Contracting CD4+ clones were found mainly in CM and EM memory subsets, while CD8+ clones were enriched in EMRA. The detection of some responding clones in pre-infection memory suggests that pre-existing cross-reactive memory T cells joined the SARS-CoV-2 response. The study included only a couple of mild cases, and larger cohorts that include severe cases with pre-infection samples were judged to be necessary. SARS-CoV-2 specificity was not confirmed for the second-wave clones peaking on day 37.

Ficoll-Paque density gradient centrifugation was the method used to isolate PBMCs. Notes on this clonotype: Its antigen remains undetermined. No base qualities exist here, and no much larger clone lies one base off it.

Looking up the germline V gene (reference sequence) yields CDR1 LNHNV and CDR2 YYDKDF. V lost 5 bases and J lost 3 bases; the stretch between them is 8 bases long. The CDR3 spans 13 residues, from the cysteine through the phenylalanine. Only the CDR3 region is kept as DNA, spanning 39 bases read in frame from base 1. TCRdb names Illumina NovaSeq 6000 as the instrument used. cDNA libraries for TCRalpha and TCRbeta were prepared by 5'RACE using constant-segment primers, with sample barcodes and unique molecular identifiers added. Trizol reagent was used to extract RNA from every sample. The libraries were amplified in two PCR steps, and the second step added a second sample barcode and Illumina TruSeq adapters. Sequencing of the libraries was done on an Illumina NovaSeq, producing 2 x 150 bp paired-end reads. Processing in the source paper ran as follows. With migec v1.2.7, reads were demultiplexed and then collapsed into UMI-guided consensus sequences. Using mixcr v2.1.11, the UMI consensuses were aligned to TRA and TRB V and J templates and assembled into clonotypes. A clonotype was counted as expanded or contracted only when both edgeR and NoisET called the clonotype significant, with the noise models trained on biological replicates. For edgeR calls, a false discovery rate-adjusted p below 0.01 and a log2 fold-change threshold of 1 were applied. As an exploratory analysis of dynamics, max-normalized trajectories of the 1000 most abundant clonotypes were examined by PCA with hierarchical clustering. Separately sequenced CD4+ and CD8+ repertoires were used to assign a CD4 or CD8 phenotype to each responding clone. TCRdb took the public reads, trimmed them with fastp at Q25, ran MiXCR for clone calling and kept in-frame beta chains. Each entry merges the rows of one CDR3 protein and shows their most common DNA and genes. None of the V and J calls come from the authors' own analysis; TCRdb made them. Present in this sample are hundreds of thousands of distinct CDR3 sequences, around 28% of which were seen just once. The ten largest make up approximately 13% of the sample.

This clonotype was obtained from an adult woman who had mild COVID-19 (a few samples of this study predate the infection). The sample titles of this study are shuffled in the database, so cell type and time point are left out; the donor was told from shared clones. Material for sequencing was PBMCs or a T cell subset sorted from them (not recorded which). The receptor chain draws on TRBV15 and TRBJ1-3, with no reliable assignment of the D segment. The bases are TGTGCCACCAGCCGAGTTCTTGGAAACACCATATATTTT. The resulting protein is CATSRVLGNTIYF.